The 21 T cell receptor beta chains below were found in one sample sequenced in a study of T cells expressing NK-cell markers. TCRdb reworked the 5' RACE reads into one entry per CDR3 protein, no DNA. This sample's clone table lists about 390,000 distinct CDR3 sequences. The sequenced sample consisted of blood T cells: a sorted CD56 or NKG2C T cell subset, CD4+ or CD8+ T cells, or bulk PBMC T cells (not recorded which). These receptors all come from a woman between 45 and 60 years old in good health.

This chain uses TRBV4-1 with TRBJ1-5; TCRdb lists TRBD1, though no DNA is available to test this call. CDR3 size: 16 residues. Germline V gene lookup returns CDR1 MGHRA and CDR2 YSYEKL. The CDR3: CASSQVGDRSLEPQHF.

This chain links TRBV7-9 with TRBJ2-7; TCRdb proposes TRBD1, but this gene call is untestable without DNA. Germline CDR1 reads SEHNR; CDR2 reads FQNEAQ (reference sequence). This CDR3 contains 18 residues. The CDR3 here is CASSLRGQGAIFSYEQYF.

The V and J genes are TRBV5-1 and TRBJ1-1; TCRdb outputs TRBD1, but without DNA this stays unchecked. The germline V gene has CDR1 SGHRS and CDR2 YFSETQ. The CDR3 sequence is 14 residues long. CDR3 region: CASSLSPDSTEAFF.

CDR3 sequence: CASSLVAGGLETQYF. The chain carries TRBV7-2 and TRBJ2-5; TCRdb returns TRBD2, unconfirmable since there is no DNA. The CDR3 sequence is 15 residues long. Germline lookup yields CDR1 SGHTA and CDR2 FQGNSA.

The rearrangement links TRBV11-3 to TRBJ2-7; the TRBD2 assignment by TCRdb is unverifiable without DNA. From germline, CDR1 is SGHNT and CDR2 YENEEA. This CDR3 is built from 17 residues. The CDR3 sequence: CASSYRSGRVSSYEQYF.

The chain joins TRBV12-3 or TRBV12-4 to TRBJ2-3. The CDR3 has 12 residues. CDR3 region: CASSPSQDTQYF.

The J gene is TRBJ2-1, the V gene TRBV7-8; lacking DNA, the TRBD2 call made by TCRdb goes unchecked. This CDR3 contains 14 residues. The germline V gene encodes CDR1 SGHVS and CDR2 FQNEAQ. The CDR3 region is CASSMGLAGLEQFF.

This chain joins TRBV27 and TRBJ1-2. There are 13 residues in the CDR3. Germline V gene data show CDR1 as MNHEY and CDR2 as SMNVEV (reference sequence). The CDR3 loop reads CASSLSKVGGYTF.

V gene TRBV4-1 combines with J gene TRBJ2-7; TCRdb indicates TRBD2, and absent DNA this call remains unverified. The CDR3 runs to 15 residues. CDR1 and CDR2 (germline): MGHRA, YSYEKL. The CDR3: CASSQELAGGSEQYF.

V usage is TRBV7-9 and J usage is TRBJ1-1; as DNA is missing, the TRBD1 call by TCRdb cannot be tested. Germline V gives CDR1 SEHNR, CDR2 FQNEAQ (reference sequence). There are 15 residues in the CDR3. This chain's CDR3 is CSSSLIQGMNTEAFF. Complete variable domain (other parts from reference TRBV7-9 and TRBJ1-1): DTGVSQNPRHKITKRGQNVTFRCDPISEHNRLYWYRQTLGQGPEFLTYFQNEAQLEKSRLLSDRFSAERPKGSFSTLEIQRTEQGDSAMYLCSSSLIQGMNTEAFFGQGTRLTVV.

This sequence joins TRBV27 and TRBJ2-1; absent DNA, TCRdb's TRBD1 call cannot be checked. This CDR3 comprises 16 residues. Germline CDR1 MNHEY, CDR2 SMNVEV (reference sequence). The CDR3 protein is CASSLSAGGPPSEQFF.

The V call is TRBV6-1, the J call TRBJ2-5; TCRdb names TRBD2, which stays unverified in the absence of DNA. The germline V gene has CDR1 MNHNS and CDR2 SASEGT. This CDR3 comprises 18 residues. The CDR3 region is CASSERWLAGATQETQYF.

The chain links TRBV11-3 to TRBJ2-1; lacking DNA, the TRBD2 call made by TCRdb goes unchecked. The CDR3 spans 16 residues. Germline CDR1 reads SGHNT; CDR2 reads YENEEA. This CDR3 is CASSPYRGSSYNEQFF.

The chain joins TRBV21-1 to TRBJ1-2; TCRdb reports TRBD1, a call that lacks DNA to check it against. TRBV21-1 is classified as a pseudogene. The CDR3 extends over 15 amino acids. CDR3 sequence: CASSKTAGRSPGYTF.

The rearrangement links TRBV28 to TRBJ2-5. The CDR3 length is 14 residues. The germline V gene has CDR1 MDHEN and CDR2 SYDVKM. CDR3 protein: CASSLRVNQETQYF. Full variable domain (remainder filled in from reference TRBV28 and TRBJ2-5): DVKVTQSSRYLVKRTGEKVFLECVQDMDHENMFWYRQDPGLGLRLIYFSYDVKMKEKGDIPEGYSVSREKKERFSLILESASTNQTSMYLCASSLRVNQETQYFGPGTRLLVL.

The chain is built from TRBV12-3 or TRBV12-4 and TRBJ1-2. This CDR3 has 14 residues. CDR3 sequence: CASSDGASGYGYTF.

This chain joins TRBV7-3 and TRBJ2-1; TCRdb's D gene call, TRBD1, goes unchecked for lack of DNA. Germline CDR1 and CDR2: SGHTA and FQGTGA. The CDR3 contains 15 residues. The CDR3 protein is CASSPTGGEFGEQFF.

The chain employs TRBV20-1 and TRBJ2-3; TCRdb proposes TRBD1, but this gene call is untestable without DNA. Germline V gene sequence: CDR1 DFQATT, CDR2 SNEGSKA (reference sequence). This CDR3 comprises 14 residues. The CDR3 region is CSASGPGQLGVQYF.

The J gene is TRBJ2-1, the V gene TRBV20-1; TCRdb's D gene call, TRBD1, goes unchecked for lack of DNA. Germline CDR1 DFQATT, CDR2 SNEGSKA (reference sequence). There are 13 residues in the CDR3. The CDR3 sequence is CSAATEDLHEQFF.

The chain recombines TRBV5-1 with TRBJ2-2; TCRdb's assignment of TRBD1 cannot be checked, as there is no DNA. The CDR3 is made up of 15 amino acids. Germline V CDR1 and CDR2: SGHRS, YFSETQ. The CDR3 sequence is CASSPRLANTGELFF.

This chain connects TRBV4-1 to TRBJ2-4; TCRdb picks TRBD1, but there is no DNA to check that call. Germline CDR1 MGHRA, CDR2 YSYEKL. The CDR3 covers 14 residues. The CDR3 protein is CASSSDRGSNIQYF.